Listed below are T cell receptor beta chains from one sample, sequenced in a study of early stage breast cancer tumors. Libraries were prepared by immunoSEQ multiplex PCR; TCRdb keeps only in-frame clonotypes and omits some of them. The data contain 45,000 to 60,000 clones, approximately 90% of them singletons. The sequenced sample consisted of blood. These receptor sequences come from a person aged 65 to 85 with breast cancer. Each CDR3 is given with its conserved first and last residue. D genes are given only for firm matches. Clone size appears in some rows only: once, few, many, or a class for an expanded clone.

j_call | clone_size | d_call | v_call | cdr3_aa | cdr3_nt
TRBJ2-3 | . | TRBD2 | TRBV19 | CASSTRTSGTLTDTQYF | TGTGCCAGTAGTACCCGGACTAGCGGGACCCTCACAGATACGCAGTATTTT
TRBJ2-2 | . | . | TRBV7-2 | CASSLVSTGELFF | TGTGCCAGCAGCTTAGTGAGCACCGGGGAGCTGTTTTTT
TRBJ2-3 | . | TRBD2 | TRBV2 | CASRAGTSGTDTQYF | TGTGCCAGCAGGGCCGGGACTAGCGGGACGGATACGCAGTATTTT
TRBJ1-1 | . | . | TRBV18 | CASSPGPGNTEAFF | TGTGCCAGCTCACCGGGGCCAGGGAACACTGAAGCTTTCTTT
TRBJ2-3 | once | . | TRBV18 | CATPMGLDTQYF | TGTGCCACCCCAATGGGGCTAGATACGCAGTATTTT
TRBJ2-4 | . | . | TRBV30 | CAWTPNSPRGIQYF | TGTGCCTGGACCCCGAACTCCCCCCGGGGCATTCAGTACTTC
TRBJ2-7 | . | TRBD2 | TRBV5-5 | CASSTDLAGVGEQYF | TGTGCCAGCAGCACCGACTTAGCGGGCGTCGGCGAGCAGTACTTC
TRBJ2-7 | . | . | TRBV2 | CASSGRAGILVEQYF | TGTGCCAGCAGTGGGCGGGCGGGGATACTGGTCGAGCAGTACTTC
TRBJ2-7 | . | TRBD1 | TRBV6-6 | CASSRTGRHEQYF | TGTGCCAGCAGTCGGACAGGCCGTCACGAGCAGTACTTC
TRBJ2-7 | . | TRBD2 | TRBV4-1 | CASKILAGGPYEQYF | TGCGCCAGCAAGATTCTAGCGGGAGGACCCTACGAGCAGTACTTC
TRBJ2-7 | . | . | TRBV7-2 | CASSRQVAPSSYEQYF | TGTGCCAGCAGTCGACAGGTGGCCCCGAGCTCCTACGAGCAGTACTTC
TRBJ2-4 | once | TRBD2 | TRBV30 | CAWGLASIQYF | TGTGCCTGGGGACTAGCGTCCATTCAGTACTTC
TRBJ1-2 | few | . | TRBV21-1 | CASSEGGQGIGYTF | TGTGCCAGCAGCGAAGGGGGACAGGGGATTGGCTACACCTTC
TRBJ2-6 | . | . | TRBV5-4 | CANMPAPSGANVLTF | TGTGCCAACATGCCCGCACCCTCTGGGGCCAACGTCCTGACTTTC
TRBJ2-7 | . | . | TRBV5-1 | CASSLLRGYEQYF | TGCGCCAGCAGCCTCCTAAGGGGCTACGAGCAGTACTTC
TRBJ1-2 | . | . | TRBV7-6 | CASSYPGGFGYTF | TGTGCCAGCAGTTATCCCGGGGGGTTCGGCTACACCTTC
TRBJ2-5 | once | . | TRBV4-3 | CASSQDWTNVGSQYF | TGCGCCAGCAGCCAAGATTGGACTAACGTGGGTTCCCAGTACTTC
TRBJ1-1 | once | TRBD1 | TRBV6-5 | CASSYNRGRTEAFF | TGTGCCAGCAGTTACAACAGGGGGAGGACTGAAGCTTTCTTT
TRBJ1-1 | . | . | TRBV5-1 | CASSLGTGEEAFF | TGCGCCAGCAGCTTAGGGACGGGGGAGGAAGCTTTCTTT
TRBJ1-2 | . | . | TRBV9 | CASSVVGGGYTF | TGTGCCAGCAGCGTAGTGGGGGGTGGCTACACCTTC
TRBJ1-2 | . | TRBD1 | TRBV5-8 | CASSTRQGPGNYGYTF | TGTGCCAGCAGCACGCGACAGGGGCCGGGTAACTATGGCTACACCTTC
TRBJ1-6 | . | TRBD1 | TRBV30 | CASWTGTNSPLHF | TGTGCCTCCTGGACAGGGACTAATTCACCCCTCCACTTT
TRBJ1-3 | . | . | TRBV28 | CASSLSGTGNTIYF | TGTGCCAGCAGTTTATCAGGGACTGGAAACACCATATATTTT
TRBJ2-3 | . | . | TRBV2 | CASSEFLASTDTQYF | TGTGCCAGCAGTGAATTTCTAGCGAGCACAGATACGCAGTATTTT
TRBJ2-1 | . | . | TRBV30 | CAWSVLGLGGGDEQFF | TGTGCCTGGAGTGTATTAGGACTCGGAGGGGGGGATGAGCAGTTCTTC
TRBJ2-1 | . | . | TRBV5-4 | CASSLTIRDEQFF | TGTGCCAGCAGCTTAACTATAAGAGATGAGCAGTTCTTC
TRBJ1-5 | . | . | TRBV19 | CASSIRYDEPQHF | TGTGCCAGTAGTATCCGGTATGATGAGCCCCAGCATTTT
TRBJ2-1 | once | . | TRBV30 | CAWSVRTPGNEQFF | TGTGCCTGGAGTGTACGCACGCCGGGCAATGAGCAGTTCTTC
TRBJ1-4 | . | TRBD1 | TRBV7-2 | CASSVRQGALEKLFF | TGTGCCAGCAGCGTTCGACAGGGGGCTTTAGAAAAACTGTTTTTT
TRBJ1-5 | . | TRBD1 | TRBV19 | CASSPRQGASQPQHF | TGTGCCAGTAGCCCCAGACAGGGGGCTAGCCAGCCCCAGCATTTT
TRBJ1-5 | . | TRBD1 | TRBV2 | CASSMGQGYQPQHF | TGTGCCAGCAGTATGGGACAGGGATACCAGCCCCAGCATTTT
TRBJ2-1 | few | TRBD2 | TRBV5-5 | CASSPTGTSGNEQFF | TGTGCCAGCAGCCCAACCGGGACTAGCGGCAATGAGCAGTTCTTC
TRBJ1-3 | . | . | TRBV5-1 | CASSVSNRDSGNTIYF | TGCGCCAGCAGCGTATCTAATAGAGACTCTGGAAACACCATATATTTT
TRBJ2-3 | . | . | TRBV6-1 | CASTLTQGTDTQYF | TGTGCCAGCACCCTGACCCAGGGCACAGATACGCAGTATTTT
TRBJ2-7 | . | . | TRBV20-1 | CSARVGLEQYF | TGCAGTGCTAGAGTGGGGCTCGAGCAGTACTTC
TRBJ1-6 | . | TRBD1 | TRBV18 | CASSPPGQGTVNSPLHF | TGTGCCAGCTCACCACCGGGACAGGGAACGGTTAATTCACCCCTCCACTTT
TRBJ1-2 | . | . | TRBV2 | CASSVSVYGYTF | TGTGCCAGCAGTGTGTCAGTATATGGCTACACCTTC
TRBJ1-4 | . | TRBD1 | TRBV10-3 | CAISDEGGGEKLFF | TGTGCCATCAGTGACGAAGGAGGGGGCGAAAAACTGTTTTTT
TRBJ2-1 | once | . | TRBV30 | CAWSVLLHEQFF | TGTGCCTGGAGTGTACTCTTGCATGAGCAGTTCTTC
TRBJ1-2 | once | . | TRBV6-5 | CASSQTEAYGYTF | TGTGCCAGCAGCCAGACAGAAGCCTATGGCTACACCTTC
TRBJ2-7 | . | . | TRBV18 | CASSLYDPTGTGEQYF | TGTGCCAGCTCACTCTACGACCCGACAGGAACTGGCGAGCAGTACTTC
TRBJ2-5 | . | . | TRBV4-1 | CASSQSPGREETQYF | TGCGCCAGCAGCCAATCACCAGGAAGAGAGGAGACCCAGTACTTC
TRBJ2-5 | . | . | TRBV10-3 | CAISAGSQETQYF | TGTGCCATCAGTGCAGGCAGTCAAGAGACCCAGTACTTC
TRBJ2-1 | once | TRBD2 | TRBV7-3 | CASSFRGSTLSYNEQFF | TGTGCCAGCAGCTTTCGCGGGAGTACCCTCTCCTACAATGAGCAGTTCTTC